The source of this T cell receptor beta chain is a study of T-cell reconstitution after alpha-beta-depleted transplantation in children. General study findings and limits: Some patients' high day-60 TCRbeta diversity was attributed to recipient cells surviving conditioning. Several hundred graft clones that had expanded were reportedly the source of alpha-beta T cells about two months after transplant. At one year after transplant, newly produced T cells mostly accounted for T-cell counts and diversity.

In this sample, this clonotype turned up many times. Its antigen is still unknown. As it was prepared, the TCRbeta library received unique molecular identifiers. TCRdb used MiXCR to reprocess the PCR reads, holding one entry per CDR3 protein. The sample yields just over 200,000 distinct CDR3 sequences, roughly 9.1% seen once. V dropped 4 bases and J dropped 0 bases, with 13 bases sitting between them. This CDR3 has 16 amino acids. The germline V gene has CDR1 KGHSH and CDR2 LQKENI. The rearrangement links TRBV18 to TRBJ2-1; TRBD1 is a possible D gene (6 bases). The sample consisted of PBMCs, mostly from graft donor cells, taken 360 days after TCRalphabeta/CD19-depleted stem cell transplant. The receptor was derived from a male patient between 2 and 10 years old who had a stem cell transplant for acute myeloid leukemia, so the T cells may come from the graft donor. This CDR3 reads CASSRTQGSSYNEQFF. The DNA for the CDR3 is TGTGCCAGCTCACGTACCCAGGGGAGCTCCTACAATGAGCAGTTCTTC.